The clone carrying this TCR beta chain was seen once. Antigen specificity is unknown. The CDR3 has 13 amino acids. CDR1 is SGDLS and CDR2 is YYNGEE in the germline V gene. Together with a sample-barcoded 5' primer, a J-beta primer mix was included in a second PCR lasting about 7 to 11 cycles. In TCRdb, the 5' RACE reads were re-called with MiXCR into one record per CDR3 protein. The repertoire holds 780,000 or so distinct CDR3 sequences, with about 56% as singletons. The data originate from a study of blood T cells in healthy people across ages. Overall study: Template switching caught about one barcoded beta molecule for each two T cells. Study outcomes and limitations: TCR beta diversity, measured per million T cells, fell in a roughly linear way with age. Naive T cell percentage showed a strong correlation with TCR beta diversity.

J is TRBJ2-1 and V is TRBV9; the D is unclear. Judging by the DNA end, TRBJ2-7 fits better; the J call may be wrong. The sequencing input was blood. The TCR comes from a man aged 35-49 years in good health. The CDR3 loop is CASSGSRNNEQYF. The CDR3 nucleotides are TGTGCCAGCAGCGGATCTAGAAACAATGAGCAGTACTTC.